The entry that follows covers one TCR beta chain sequence. The antigen is unknown. CD45RO-negative, CCR7-selected cells formed the naive CD8 fraction, which excluded terminally differentiated effector memory CD45RA+ cells. This specimen comes from a study of shared clonotypes between healthy human individuals. About the study: Donor ages ranged 18 to 49 years: a couple of women, a few men. Plates per donor: three CD4 naive, three CD4 memory, two CD8 naive, one CD8 memory.

Findings of the study overall: How much donors shared clonotypes was expected to be affected by sequencing depth.

With 6 bases removed from V and 8 bases from J, the gap between germline ends came to 26 bases. The germline gives CDR1 MDHEN, CDR2 SYDVKM. The CDR3 spans 17 residues. TCRdb keeps only in-frame clones here, not all; method: immunoSEQ multiplex PCR. The table lists some 2.1 million clones, 80% to 95% of them singletons. The clonotype originates from a man in his late teens or twenties in good health. Some clones in this sample may be carry-over from other donors' samples. The chain recombines TRBV28 with TRBJ2-1, with unresolved D. The sample consisted of naive CD8+ T cells from PBMCs. The CDR3 here is CASRTNGVLGWFDEQFF. Here the CDR3 DNA reads TGTGCCAGCAGGACCAACGGAGTTTTGGGCTGGTTCGATGAGCAGTTCTTC. Drawing the rest from reference TRBV28 and TRBJ2-1, the complete variable domain is DVKVTQSSRYLVKRTGEKVFLECVQDMDHENMFWYRQDPGLGLRLIYFSYDVKMKEKGDIPEGYSVSREKKERFSLILESASTNQTSMYLCASRTNGVLGWFDEQFFGPGTRLTVL.